The clone carrying this TCR beta chain was detected a few times. Its specificity is not known. This sample was included in a study of regulatory T cells in long-lasting Graves disease. Study results and limitations: Newly diagnosed patients shared 950 to 1,000 public clonotypes; persistent patients shared some 2,600.

Time point reported: persistent/refractory GD, antithyroid drugs over 5 years with positive TRAb. Extracted RNA from PBMCs served as the source of the TCR library. Assembly of TCR beta libraries relied on iRepertoire HTBI primers together with Arm-PCR of CDR3 regions. Original handling: Identification of gene segments yielded approximately 62 TRBV and 13 to 15 TRBJ across samples. Each CDR3 protein is one row after TCRdb ran MiXCR on the multiplex PCR reads. None of the V and J calls come from the authors' own analysis; TCRdb made them. Altogether 300,000 or so distinct CDR3 sequences are present, around a fifth being singletons, with the ten largest covering just under 30%. V was clipped by 5 bases and J by 0 bases, with 11 bases between them. Germline CDR1 and CDR2: SGHTA and FQGNSA. This CDR3 region has 15 residues.

The rearrangement uses TRBV7-2 and TRBJ1-3; D is uncertain. The sequence derives from a female donor with Graves disease. Source: peripheral blood mononuclear cells (PBMCs), taken when the disease was refractory, from a patient treated with antithyroid drugs. The CDR3 loop is CASSRREGSGNTIYF. CDR3 nucleotide sequence: TGTGCCAGCAGCCGAAGGGAAGGCTCTGGAAACACCATATATTTT.